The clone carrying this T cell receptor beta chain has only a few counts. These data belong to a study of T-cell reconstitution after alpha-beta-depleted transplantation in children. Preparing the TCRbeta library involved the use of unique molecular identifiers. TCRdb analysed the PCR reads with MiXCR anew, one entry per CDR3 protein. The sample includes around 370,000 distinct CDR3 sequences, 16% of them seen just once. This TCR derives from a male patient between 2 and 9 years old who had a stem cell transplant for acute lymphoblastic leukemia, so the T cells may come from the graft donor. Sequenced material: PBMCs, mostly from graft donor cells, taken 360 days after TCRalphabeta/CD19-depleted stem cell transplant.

The CDR3 DNA sequence: TGCAGCGTTGAATCGGTGGACTACGAGCAGTACTTC. This encodes CSVESVDYEQYF. The chain couples TRBV29-1 to TRBJ2-7; D unresolved. Germline V gene lookup returns CDR1 SQVTM and CDR2 ANQGSEA. This CDR3 is built from 12 residues. Deletions cut 2 bases from V and 3 bases from J, with 8 bases between.